The present entry profiles one TCR beta chain with its context. This entry is derived from a study of blood T cell repertoires in COVID-19. Whole-study context: The United States, Italy and Spain supplied acute and convalescent COVID-19 samples.

Original processing methods: Counts of nucleated cells, estimated from reference gene primer amplification, were obtained. Sequenced by immunoSEQ multiplex PCR; TCRdb stores in-frame clones only, minus some. V, J and clone size are those of that table, while D and trimming were read from the DNA. The data hold approximately 98,000 clones, with around 81% observed a single time. From germline, CDR1 is SGHTA and CDR2 FQGTGA. Trimming removed 6 bases at V and 10 bases at J, with 22 bases between. This CDR3 region has 15 residues. This TCR was sampled from a man aged 55 to 70 with acute or convalescent COVID-19. The chain combines TRBV7-3 with TRBJ2-1, with D perhaps TRBD2 (5 bases). The sequencing sample was made of peripheral blood. The CDR3 protein is CASSLEDSRDREQFF. CDR3 in DNA: TGTGCCAGCAGTCTAGAGGACTCCCGGGATCGGGAGCAGTTCTTC. Filled out from reference TRBV7-3 and TRBJ2-1, the complete variable domain reads GAGVSQTPSNKVTEKGKYVELRCDPISGHTALYWYRQSLGQGPEFLIYFQGTGAADDSGLPNDRFFAVRPEGSVSTLKIQRTERGDSAVYLCASSLEDSRDREQFFGPGTRLTVL.